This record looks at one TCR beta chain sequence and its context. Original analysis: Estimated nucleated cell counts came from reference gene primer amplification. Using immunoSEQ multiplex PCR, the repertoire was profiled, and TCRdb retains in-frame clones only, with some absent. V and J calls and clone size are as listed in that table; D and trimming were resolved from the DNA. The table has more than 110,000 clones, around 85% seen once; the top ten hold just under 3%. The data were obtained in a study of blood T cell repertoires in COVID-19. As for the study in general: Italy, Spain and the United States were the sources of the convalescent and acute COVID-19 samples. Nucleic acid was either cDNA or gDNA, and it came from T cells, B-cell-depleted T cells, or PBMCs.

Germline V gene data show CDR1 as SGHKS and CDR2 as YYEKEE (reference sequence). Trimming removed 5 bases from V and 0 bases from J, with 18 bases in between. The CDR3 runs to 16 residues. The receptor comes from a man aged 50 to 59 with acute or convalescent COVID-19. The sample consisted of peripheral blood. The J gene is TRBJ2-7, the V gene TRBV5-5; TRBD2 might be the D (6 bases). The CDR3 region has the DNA TGTGCCAGCAGGCCTCCGGGAACCGGGAGCTCCTACGAGCAGTACTTC. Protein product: CASRPPGTGSSYEQYF.